These 32 T cell receptor beta chains originate from one sample sequenced in a study of blood T cell repertoires in COVID-19. Sequencing was performed with immunoSEQ multiplex PCR; in TCRdb, only in-frame clones are kept and a portion is missing. The profile shows around 230,000 clones, 85% of them singletons. Sequences were obtained from peripheral blood. These receptors were taken from a man between 50 and 59 years old with COVID-19, enrolled during active disease.

The V and J genes are TRBV3-1 (or the pseudogene TRBV3-2) and TRBJ2-2; possible D gene TRBD2, 5 bases. V was shortened by 2 bases and J by 4 bases, with 14 bases between the two germline ends. Germline V lookup: CDR1 LGHDT, CDR2 YNNKEL (reference sequence). The CDR3 consists of 16 residues. CDR3 bases: TGTGCCAGCAGCCAATGGACGGGGTCGGGCACCGGGGAGCTGTTTTTT. Translated, it gives CASSQWTGSGTGELFF.

This chain uses TRBV7-2 with TRBJ1-1; D remains ambiguous. The CDR3 loop spans 14 amino acids. Germline V gives CDR1 SGHTA, CDR2 FQGNSA. Trimming took off 1 base at V and 1 base at J, with 7 bases between the two ends. The CDR3 is CASSLVSRNTEAFF. In DNA, the CDR3 is TGTGCCAGCAGCTTAGTGTCCCGGAACACTGAAGCTTTCTTT.

This chain uses TRBV20-1 with TRBJ1-5, with D perhaps TRBD1 (6 bases). From germline, CDR1 is DFQATT and CDR2 SNEGSKA (reference sequence). The V end was cut by 3 bases, the J end by 0 bases, with 15 bases between. CDR3 length: 16 residues. CDR3 in amino acids: CSASWEGGNSNQPQHF. The CDR3 DNA is TGCAGTGCTAGTTGGGAGGGGGGGAATAGCAATCAGCCCCAGCATTTT.

The chain couples TRBV25-1 to TRBJ2-5; 9 bases fit TRBD2. The CDR3 consists of 15 residues. Germline loops: CDR1 MGHDK, CDR2 SYGVNS. J was trimmed by 6 bases and V by 10 bases; bases with no gene match: 15. This CDR3 is CATSWGGGGMKTQYF. CDR3 in DNA: TGTGCCACCAGCTGGGGCGGGGGGGGCATGAAGACCCAGTACTTC.

The rearrangement uses TRBV6-5 and TRBJ1-1, with TRBD1 matching 8 bases. Germline values: CDR1 MNHEY, CDR2 SVGAGI. CDR3 length: 15 amino acids. The ends lost 3 bases at V and 1 base at J; junction bases unmatched: 4. This CDR3 is CASSYSGTGNTEAFF. DNA of the CDR3: TGTGCCAGCAGTTATTCGGGGACAGGGAACACTGAAGCTTTCTTT.

V gene TRBV7-2 combines with J gene TRBJ2-7; the match to TRBD2 covers 12 bases. CDR1 and CDR2 (germline): SGHTA, FQGNSA. The CDR3 loop spans 15 amino acids. The J segment lost 1 base and the V segment lost 5 bases, leaving 3 bases of the junction unmatched. The CDR3, as DNA: TGTGCCAGCAGCCCAGGACTAGCGGGATCCTACGAGCAGTACTTC. It is translated as CASSPGLAGSYEQYF.

The CDR3 DNA reads as TGTGCCAGCGCCTTACCAGGGTCTTATGGCTACACCTTC. This encodes CASALPGSYGYTF. The chain uses TRBV25-1 and TRBJ1-2, with TRBD1 as a possible D gene (5 bases). The V end was cut by 8 bases, the J end by 5 bases, with 15 bases between. CDR3 size: 13 residues. Germline V lookup: CDR1 MGHDK, CDR2 SYGVNS.

This clone was counted a few times. The chain has TRBV18 and TRBJ1-1, with a weak D call TRBD1 (5 bases). CDR1 and CDR2 from the germline V gene are KGHSH and LQKENI. This CDR3 has 15 amino acids. Trimming left V 1 base short and J 1 base short, with 10 bases between. The CDR3 region is CASSPRRGENTEAFF. The CDR3 nucleotides read TGTGCCAGCTCACCACGGAGGGGCGAGAACACTGAAGCTTTCTTT.

The rearrangement uses TRBV6-2 or TRBV6-3 and TRBJ1-5; tentative D call: TRBD1 (5 bases). The germline CDR1 and CDR2 sequences are MNHEY and SVGEGT. The V and J ends lost 4 bases and 2 bases respectively, with 12 bases between them. The CDR3 runs 15 residues. CDR3 DNA: TGTGCCAGCAGTTCCAGGGCGGACCGCAATCAGCCCCAGCATTTT. Translated: CASSSRADRNQPQHF.

The V call is TRBV29-1, the J call TRBJ2-3; 10 nucleotides align to TRBD2. Germline CDR1 is SQVTM and CDR2 is ANQGSEA. V dropped 3 bases and J dropped 2; count of bases not matched to a gene: 5. The CDR3 is 15 residues long. The CDR3 is CSVDPSGGSTDTQYF. The CDR3 DNA follows: TGCAGCGTTGATCCTAGCGGGGGATCCACAGATACGCAGTATTTT.

This clone has a handful of counts. The V gene is TRBV7-2, the J gene TRBJ2-7, with 8 bases that match TRBD2. Trimming at V came to 7 bases and at J to 1 base, leaving 6 bases not matched to a gene. The CDR3 loop spans 14 amino acids. Germline CDR1 SGHTA, CDR2 FQGNSA. CDR3 sequence reads: CASKAGALSYEQYF. The CDR3 bases are TGTGCCAGCAAAGCGGGGGCCCTTTCCTACGAGCAGTACTTC.

This sequence joins TRBV30 and TRBJ2-5; 9 bases line up with TRBD1. In germline, CDR1 is GTSNPN, CDR2 SVGIG (reference sequence). The CDR3 totals 13 residues. J was trimmed by 3 bases and V by 5 bases; bases with no gene match: 4. DNA for the CDR3: TGTGCCTGGGAGGGACAGGGTAAAGAGACCCAGTACTTC. This codes for CAWEGQGKETQYF. Using reference TRBV30 and TRBJ2-5 for the parts outside the CDR3, the full variable domain is SQTIHQWPATLVQPVGSPLSLECTVEGTSNPNLYWYRQAAGRGLQLLFYSVGIGQISSEVPQNLSASRPQDRQFILSSKKLLLSDSGFYLCAWEGQGKETQYFGPGTRLLVL.

The J gene is TRBJ2-1, the V gene TRBV5-1; 7 nucleotides agree with TRBD1. The V segment lost 4 bases and the J segment 1 base; nucleotides outside the gene matches: 2. Per the germline V gene, CDR1 is SGHRS and CDR2 is YFSETQ. This CDR3 region has 14 residues. The CDR3 region is CASSPGQSYNEQFF. The CDR3 DNA follows: TGCGCCAGCAGCCCGGGACAGTCCTACAATGAGCAGTTCTTC.

The chain carries TRBV7-2 and TRBJ1-3; possibly TRBD1 for D (6 bases). V lost 5 bases and J 3 bases, leaving 17 bases between the germline ends. This CDR3 is built from 16 residues. CDR1 and CDR2 (germline): SGHTA, FQGNSA. The CDR3 DNA sequence: TGTGCCAGCAGCCTCGCGGGGGGGCATAATGGAAACACCATATATTTT. It translates to CASSLAGGHNGNTIYF.

CDR3 protein: CAWSDLWPGELFF. In nucleotides, the CDR3 is TGTGCCTGGAGCGATCTTTGGCCCGGGGAGCTGTTTTTT. This sequence joins TRBV30 and TRBJ2-2; D unclear. Trimming left V 3 bases short and J 6 bases short, with 11 bases between. This CDR3 region has 13 residues. From germline, CDR1 is GTSNPN and CDR2 SVGIG (reference sequence).

The V gene is TRBV24-1, the J gene TRBJ2-1; D remains unclear. Trimming pared 5 bases from V and 12 bases from J, leaving 10 bases between. From germline, CDR1 is KGHDR and CDR2 SFDVKD. The CDR3 is 11 residues long. The CDR3 loop reads CATSGLAGQFF. CDR3 DNA sequence: TGTGCCACCAGTGGGTTAGCCGGGCAGTTCTTC.

The rearrangement joins TRBV10-3 to TRBJ1-5; D ambiguous. The CDR3 is made up of 15 amino acids. Germline CDR1 is ENHRY and CDR2 is SYGVKD. V shed 3 bases and J shed 2 bases, with 11 bases lying between them. CDR3 coding DNA: TGTGCCATCAGTGATGTCCGGGAGGGCAATCAGCCCCAGCATTTT. Protein sequence: CAISDVREGNQPQHF.

This chain connects TRBV7-2 to TRBJ1-2, with 7 bases fitting TRBD1. The CDR3 length is 15 residues. The germline gives CDR1 SGHTA, CDR2 FQGNSA. The trim removed 0 bases at V and 4 bases at J, leaving 5 bases unmatched. CDR3 amino acids: CASSLAPGQFYGYTF. The CDR3 bases are TGTGCCAGCAGCTTAGCGCCGGGACAGTTCTATGGCTACACCTTC.

This rearrangement joins TRBV5-1 to TRBJ1-4; D perhaps matches TRBD1 (5 bases). Trimming took 2 bases from V and 0 from J, leaving 17 bases between them. Germline CDR1 reads SGHRS; CDR2 reads YFSETQ. The length of the CDR3 is 18 residues. The CDR3 nucleotides are TGCGCCAGCAGCTTAGGTAATACAGGCGTTACAACTAATGAAAAACTGTTTTTT. This codes for CASSLGNTGVTTNEKLFF.

This clone was seen repeatedly, ten times or more. The chain employs TRBV10-2 and TRBJ1-2, with 7 bases fitting TRBD1. After removal of 0 bases from V and 6 bases from J, the junction contained 4 bases not matched to a gene. This CDR3 has 14 amino acids. The V gene's germline CDR1 is WSHSY and CDR2 SAAADI. Here the CDR3 reads CASSESNRGNGYTF. CDR3 coding DNA: TGCGCCAGCAGTGAGTCCAACAGGGGTAATGGCTACACCTTC.

The rearrangement links TRBV10-3 to TRBJ2-7; D unclear. Germline lookup yields CDR1 ENHRY and CDR2 SYGVKD. The CDR3 has 14 residues. Trimming removed 0 bases from V and 0 bases from J, with 6 bases in between. CDR3 residues: CAISESADSYEQYF. In DNA, the CDR3 is TGTGCCATCAGTGAGTCGGCGGACTCCTACGAGCAGTACTTC.

This chain connects TRBV4-2 to TRBJ1-4; 8 positions agree with TRBD1. CDR1 is LGHNA and CDR2 is YNFKEQ in the germline V gene. V was clipped by 0 bases and J by 4 bases; unmatched bases: 4. This CDR3 has 16 residues. DNA for the CDR3: TGTGCCAGCAGCCAAGATGGGACAGGAGATAATGAAAAACTGTTTTTT. It yields the protein CASSQDGTGDNEKLFF.

This chain links TRBV19 with TRBJ2-2; D gene unclear. CDR3 length: 13 residues. Germline V gene lookup returns CDR1 LNHDA and CDR2 SQIVND (reference sequence). Between the trimmed V and J ends, which lost 4 bases and 6 bases, there was a span of 9 bases. In nucleotides, the CDR3 is TGTGCCAGTAGTAATCTGGCCGCCGGGGAGCTGTTTTTT. This translates into CASSNLAAGELFF.

The sample holds a few counts of this clone. The chain recombines TRBV27 with TRBJ1-4; D is possibly TRBD1 (5 bases). Germline values: CDR1 MNHEY, CDR2 SMNVEV (reference sequence). The CDR3 extends over 19 amino acids. Trimming stripped 5 bases from V and 4 bases from J, with 26 bases between. CDR3 amino acids: CASSIRPPGDSGGNEKLFF. The CDR3 region has the DNA TGTGCCAGCAGTATACGCCCCCCCGGGGACTCGGGAGGTAATGAAAAACTGTTTTTT.

The sample holds one count of this clone. V usage is TRBV6-6 and J usage is TRBJ2-5, with 7 bases aligning to TRBD1. The V segment lost 2 bases and the J segment 3 bases; nucleotides outside the gene matches: 6. This CDR3 contains 15 residues. Per the germline V gene, CDR1 is MNHNY and CDR2 is SVGAGI (reference sequence). The DNA for the CDR3 is TGTGCCAGCAGTTACGGTGACAGGGCGAAAGAGACCCAGTACTTC. Amino acid sequence: CASSYGDRAKETQYF.

J is TRBJ1-6 and V is TRBV5-1, with a weak D call TRBD1 (6 bases). The CDR3 has 13 residues. V lost 4 bases, J lost 8 bases, and 10 bases lay in between. Germline V gene sequence: CDR1 SGHRS, CDR2 YFSETQ. The CDR3 DNA reads TGCGCCAGCAGCGCAGGGGTGGATTCACCCCTCCACTTT. This gives the protein CASSAGVDSPLHF.

The J gene is TRBJ2-1, the V gene TRBV3-1 (or the pseudogene TRBV3-2); D is ambiguous. V lost 3 bases and J lost 0, with 15 bases in between. Per germline, CDR1 LGHDT and CDR2 YNNKEL (reference sequence). The CDR3 loop spans 17 amino acids. The CDR3 DNA sequence: TGTGCCAGCAGCCAGGTAACGAGTTACAGCTCCTACAATGAGCAGTTCTTC. Amino acids: CASSQVTSYSSYNEQFF.

A few counts support this clone. The V call is TRBV28, the J call TRBJ1-2; 7 bases are shared with TRBD1. V shed 6 bases, J shed 8 bases, and the junction held 6 bases outside the gene matches. The germline CDR1 and CDR2 sequences are MDHEN and SYDVKM. The length of the CDR3 is 12 residues. The CDR3 is CASRQGVSGYTF. As DNA, the CDR3 is TGTGCCAGCAGGCAGGGGGTGAGCGGCTACACCTTC.

The J gene is TRBJ2-7, the V gene TRBV29-1, with 7 positions matching TRBD1. V lost 1 base and J lost 7; bases outside the gene matches: 10. The length of the CDR3 is 14 residues. Per the germline V gene, CDR1 is SQVTM and CDR2 is ANQGSEA. The CDR3 protein is CSVEVAGQVGEQYF. CDR3 in DNA: TGCAGCGTTGAAGTGGCCGGACAGGTTGGAGAGCAGTACTTC.

The V call is TRBV7-3, the J call TRBJ2-3; unclear D gene. The CDR3 is 15 residues long. V lost 0 bases, J lost 0 bases, and 7 bases lay in between. Germline loops: CDR1 SGHTA, CDR2 FQGTGA. In DNA form, the CDR3 reads TGTGCCAGCAGCTTAACAGCCTCTAGCACAGATACGCAGTATTTT. It translates to CASSLTASSTDTQYF.

CDR3: CASSFVNTEAFF. The CDR3 DNA reads TGTGCCAGCAGCTTTGTAAACACTGAAGCTTTCTTT. The chain carries TRBV5-5 and TRBJ1-1; the D is unclear. The CDR3 extends over 12 amino acids. The V and J ends lost 2 bases and 2 bases respectively, with 4 bases between them. Germline V lookup: CDR1 SGHKS, CDR2 YYEKEE (reference sequence). Together with reference TRBV5-5 and TRBJ1-1, the CDR3 gives the full variable domain: DAGVTQSPTHLIKTRGQQVTLRCSPISGHKSVSWYQQVLGQGPQFIFQYYEKEERGRGNFPDRFSARQFPNYSSELNVNALLLGDSALYLCASSFVNTEAFFGQGTRLTVV.

The chain couples TRBV12-3 or TRBV12-4 to TRBJ1-3; 7 bases are a match to TRBD1. The CDR3 has 13 amino acids. J gave up 4 bases and V 9 bases, and 6 bases lay outside the gene matches. Here the CDR3 DNA reads TGTGCCAGTACCGGGACAGAAGGAAACACCATATATTTT. Encoded protein: CASTGTEGNTIYF.